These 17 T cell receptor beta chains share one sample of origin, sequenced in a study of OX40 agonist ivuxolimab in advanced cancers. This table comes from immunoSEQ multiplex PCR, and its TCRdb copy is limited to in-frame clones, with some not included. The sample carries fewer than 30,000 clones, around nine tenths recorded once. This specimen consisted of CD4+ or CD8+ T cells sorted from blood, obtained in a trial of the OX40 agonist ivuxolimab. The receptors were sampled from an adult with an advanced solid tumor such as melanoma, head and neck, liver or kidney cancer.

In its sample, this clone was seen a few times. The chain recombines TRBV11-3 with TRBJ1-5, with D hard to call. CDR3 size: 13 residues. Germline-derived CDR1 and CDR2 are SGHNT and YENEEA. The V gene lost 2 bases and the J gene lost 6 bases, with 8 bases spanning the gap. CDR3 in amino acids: CASSLLEGQPQHF. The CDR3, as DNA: TGTGCCAGCAGCTTATTGGAAGGTCAGCCCCAGCATTTT. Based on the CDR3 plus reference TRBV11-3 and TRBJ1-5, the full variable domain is EAGVVQSPRYKIIEKKQPVAFWCNPISGHNTLYWYLQNLGQGPELLIRYENEEAVDDSQLPKDRFSAERLKGVDSTLKIQPAELGDSAVYLCASSLLEGQPQHFGDGTRLSIL.

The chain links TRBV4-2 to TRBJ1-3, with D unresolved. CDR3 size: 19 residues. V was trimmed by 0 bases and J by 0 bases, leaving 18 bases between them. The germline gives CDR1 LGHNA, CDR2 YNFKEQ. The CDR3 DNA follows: TGTGCCAGCAGCCAAGATATGGACCGACTAGTATTCTCTGGAAACACCATATATTTT. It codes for CASSQDMDRLVFSGNTIYF.

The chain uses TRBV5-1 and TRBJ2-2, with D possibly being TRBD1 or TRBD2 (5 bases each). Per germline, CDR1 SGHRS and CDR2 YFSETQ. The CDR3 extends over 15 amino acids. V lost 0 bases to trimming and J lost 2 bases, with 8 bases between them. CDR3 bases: TGCGCCAGCAGCTTGGGGGGGATCAACACCGGGGAGCTGTTTTTT. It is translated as CASSLGGINTGELFF.

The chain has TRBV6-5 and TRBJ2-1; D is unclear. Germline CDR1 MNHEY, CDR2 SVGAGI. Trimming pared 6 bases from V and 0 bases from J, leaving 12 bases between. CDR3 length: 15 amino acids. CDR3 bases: TGTGCCAGCAGACCCCTTAAATACTCCTACAATGAGCAGTTCTTC. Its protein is CASRPLKYSYNEQFF.

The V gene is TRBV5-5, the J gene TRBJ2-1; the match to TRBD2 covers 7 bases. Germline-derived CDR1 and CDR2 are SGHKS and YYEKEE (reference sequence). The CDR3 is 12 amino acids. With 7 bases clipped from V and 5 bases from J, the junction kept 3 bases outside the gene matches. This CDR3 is CASAGVHNEQFF. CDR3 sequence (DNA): TGTGCCAGCGCGGGGGTACACAATGAGCAGTTCTTC.

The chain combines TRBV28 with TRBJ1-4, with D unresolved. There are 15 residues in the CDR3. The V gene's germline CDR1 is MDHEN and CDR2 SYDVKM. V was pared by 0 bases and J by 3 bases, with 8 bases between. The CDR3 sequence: CASSLWEAANEKLFF. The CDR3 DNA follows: TGTGCCAGCAGTTTATGGGAGGCGGCTAATGAAAAACTGTTTTTT. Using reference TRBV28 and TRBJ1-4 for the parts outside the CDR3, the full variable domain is DVKVTQSSRYLVKRTGEKVFLECVQDMDHENMFWYRQDPGLGLRLIYFSYDVKMKEKGDIPEGYSVSREKKERFSLILESASTNQTSMYLCASSLWEAANEKLFFGSGTQLSVL.

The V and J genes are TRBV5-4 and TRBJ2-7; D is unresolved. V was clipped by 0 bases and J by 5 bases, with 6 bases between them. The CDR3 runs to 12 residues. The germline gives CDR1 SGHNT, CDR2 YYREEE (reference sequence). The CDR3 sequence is CASSLGVNEQYF. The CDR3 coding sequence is TGTGCCAGCAGCTTGGGAGTTAACGAGCAGTACTTC.

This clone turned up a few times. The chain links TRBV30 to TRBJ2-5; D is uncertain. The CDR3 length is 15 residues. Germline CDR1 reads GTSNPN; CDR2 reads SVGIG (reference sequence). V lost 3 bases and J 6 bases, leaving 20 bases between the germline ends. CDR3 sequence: CAWSPIVMPVKTQYF. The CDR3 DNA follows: TGTGCCTGGAGCCCCATTGTGATGCCCGTAAAGACCCAGTACTTC.

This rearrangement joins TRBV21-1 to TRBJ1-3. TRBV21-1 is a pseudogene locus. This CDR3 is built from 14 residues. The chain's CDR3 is CASNRGLSGNTIYF. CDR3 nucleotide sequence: TGTGCCAGCAACCGGGGGCTGTCTGGAAACACCATATATTTT.

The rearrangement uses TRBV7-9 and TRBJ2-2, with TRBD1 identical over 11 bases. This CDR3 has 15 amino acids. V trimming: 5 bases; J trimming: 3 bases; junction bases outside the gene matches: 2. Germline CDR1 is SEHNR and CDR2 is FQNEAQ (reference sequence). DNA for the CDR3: TGTGCCAGCAGCCCGGGACAGGGGGACACCGGGGAGCTGTTTTTT. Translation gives CASSPGQGDTGELFF.

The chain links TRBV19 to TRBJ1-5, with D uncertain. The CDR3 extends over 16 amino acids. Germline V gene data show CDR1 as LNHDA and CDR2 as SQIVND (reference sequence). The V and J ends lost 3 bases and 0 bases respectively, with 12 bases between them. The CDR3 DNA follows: TGTGCCAGTAGTATCTGGACGGGAGATAGCAATCAGCCCCAGCATTTT. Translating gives CASSIWTGDSNQPQHF.

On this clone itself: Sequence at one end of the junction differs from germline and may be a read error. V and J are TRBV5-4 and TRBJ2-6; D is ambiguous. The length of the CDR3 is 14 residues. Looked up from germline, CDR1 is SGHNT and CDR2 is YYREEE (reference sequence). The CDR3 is CASSLGSRANVLTF. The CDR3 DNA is TGTGCCAGCAGCTTGGGCTCTAGGGCCAACGTCCTGACTTTC.

DNA of the CDR3: TGTGCCAGCAGTGTCGGACAGCATCTGGTCGCCCAGCATTTT. Translated: CASSVGQHLVAQHF. The chain carries TRBV2 and TRBJ1-5, with D possibly TRBD1 on 6 matching bases. The CDR3 sequence is 14 residues long. Germline CDR1 SNHLY, CDR2 FYNNEI. V lost 4 bases and J lost 11, with 18 bases in between.

This CDR3 is CASSLTGVRTDTQYF. The CDR3 DNA follows: TGTGCCAGCAGCTTAACGGGTGTTCGGACAGATACGCAGTATTTT. The genes are TRBV7-3 and TRBJ2-3; D gene ambiguous. Germline V gene sequence: CDR1 SGHTA, CDR2 FQGTGA. Trimming took 0 bases from V and 3 from J, leaving 10 bases between them. The CDR3 runs to 15 residues.

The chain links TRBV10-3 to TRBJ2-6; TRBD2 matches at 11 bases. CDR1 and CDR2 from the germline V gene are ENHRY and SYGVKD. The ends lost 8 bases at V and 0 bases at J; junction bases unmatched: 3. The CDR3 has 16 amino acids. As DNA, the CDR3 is TGTGCCATCGCGACTAGCGGGATCTCTGGGGCCAACGTCCTGACTTTC. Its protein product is CAIATSGISGANVLTF.

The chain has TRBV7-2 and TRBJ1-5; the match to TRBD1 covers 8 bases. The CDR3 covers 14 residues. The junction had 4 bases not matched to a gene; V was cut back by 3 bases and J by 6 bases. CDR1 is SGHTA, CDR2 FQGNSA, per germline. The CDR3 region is CASSLGQASQPQHF. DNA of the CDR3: TGTGCCAGCAGCTTGGGACAGGCTAGTCAGCCCCAGCATTTT.

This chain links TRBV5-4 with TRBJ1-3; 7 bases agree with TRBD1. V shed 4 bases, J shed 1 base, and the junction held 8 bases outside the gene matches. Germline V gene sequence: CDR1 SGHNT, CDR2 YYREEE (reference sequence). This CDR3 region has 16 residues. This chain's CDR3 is CASSAGARGSGNTIYF. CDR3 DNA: TGTGCCAGCAGCGCAGGAGCCAGGGGGTCTGGAAACACCATATATTTT.